This T cell receptor (beta chain) was sequenced for a study of cytomegalovirus exposure and HLA in healthy donors. The study, taken as a whole, reports: Researchers catalogued 160 or so TCR beta chains as cytomegalovirus-associated.

On this clone: Its target is unknown.

The ends were cut back, 1 base at V and 9 bases at J, with 11 bases in the middle. The CDR3 has 13 amino acids. Germline loops: CDR1 SGHTA, CDR2 FQGNSA. PCR amplification relied on 60 Vbeta primers (plus 13 Jbeta primers). Per the original data handling: Tens of millions of unique TCR beta chains, roughly 11 million of them shared, were counted by a later analysis. TCRdb's copy holds only in-frame clones and misses some; the assay was immunoSEQ multiplex PCR. V, J and clone size are those of that table, while D and trimming were read from the DNA. The sample shows approximately 100,000 clones, about 78% of them seen only once.

This chain joins TRBV7-2 and TRBJ2-3; D possibly corresponds to TRBD2 (5 bases). This TCR was recovered from a woman in her forties in good health and CMV-seropositive. The sequencing sample was made of PBMCs. In DNA, the CDR3 is TGTGCCAGCAGCTTAGAGACTATAAGCACGCAGTATTTT. Residues: CASSLETISTQYF.